The 11 T cell receptor beta chains in this list originate from one sample, sequenced in a study of OX40 agonist ivuxolimab in advanced cancers. Using immunoSEQ multiplex PCR, the repertoire was profiled, and TCRdb retains in-frame clones only, with some absent. The repertoire holds approximately 43,000 clones, over 80% seen once, with roughly 2.7% in the top ten. The material was CD4+ or CD8+ T cells sorted from blood, obtained in a trial of the OX40 agonist ivuxolimab. These receptors all come from an adult with an advanced solid tumor such as melanoma, head and neck, liver or kidney cancer.

The rearrangement links TRBV25-1 to TRBJ1-2, with unresolved D. The germline CDR1 and CDR2 sequences are MGHDK and SYGVNS. V was cut by 2 bases and J by 7 bases, with 8 bases left in between. The CDR3 covers 12 residues. The CDR3 DNA is TGTGCCAGCAGTGAAGGGGATGGTGGCTACACCTTC. Its translation is CASSEGDGGYTF.

The chain links TRBV30 to TRBJ2-5; D gene unclear. CDR3 length equals 11 residues. Germline V gives CDR1 GTSNPN, CDR2 SVGIG (reference sequence). V was shortened by 4 bases and J by 4 bases, with 7 bases between the two germline ends. The CDR3, as DNA: TGTGCCTGGAAAATCATAGAGACCCAGTACTTC. Its translation: CAWKIIETQYF.

Concerning this clone: A read error may account for a junction end that differs from germline. The chain combines TRBV28 with TRBJ1-1; possible D gene TRBD1, 5 bases. This CDR3 has 14 amino acids. CDR1 is MDHEN, CDR2 SYDVKM, per germline. CDR3 sequence reads: CASRLSPGITEAFF. The DNA for the CDR3 is TGTGCCAGCAGGTTATCTCCAGGGATAACTGAAGCTTTCTTT.

The chain is built from TRBV15 and TRBJ2-1; D remains ambiguous. CDR1 is LNHNV, CDR2 YYDKDF, per germline (reference sequence). The CDR3 contains 17 residues. Trimming cost V 1 base and J 1 base, with 14 bases left between them. Written as DNA, the CDR3 is TGTGCCACCAGCAGAGGAATGGTTGGGGTTTCCTACAATGAGCAGTTCTTC. This codes for CATSRGMVGVSYNEQFF.

CDR3 bases: TGTGCCAGCAGCTTGCTAGCGGGGTCCCAAGAGACCCAGTACTTC. The encoded protein is CASSLLAGSQETQYF. The rearrangement links TRBV7-6 to TRBJ2-5, with 9 bases matching TRBD2. V gave up 3 bases and J gave up 1 base; unmatched junction bases: 3. The CDR3 runs to 15 residues. CDR1 SGHVS and CDR2 FNYEAQ come from the germline V gene.

V gene TRBV11-2 combines with J gene TRBJ1-3, with a tentative D call TRBD1 (6 bases). V shed 6 bases and J shed 4 bases, with 13 bases lying between them. CDR1 is SGHAT, CDR2 FQNNGV, per germline. The CDR3 is made up of 14 amino acids. The CDR3 reads CASRHGGRGNTIYF. CDR3 DNA: TGTGCCAGCAGGCACGGGGGGCGGGGAAACACCATATATTTT.

This sequence joins TRBV6-1 and TRBJ1-3; TRBD1 is a possible D gene (5 bases). V lost 3 bases and J 0 bases, leaving 12 bases between the germline ends. The germline V gene has CDR1 MNHNS and CDR2 SASEGT. This CDR3 spans 16 amino acids. The DNA of the CDR3 is TGTGCCAGCAGTGATGCGGGGCCCGGCTCTGGAAACACCATATATTTT. It yields the protein CASSDAGPGSGNTIYF.

This rearrangement joins TRBV10-1 to TRBJ1-1; D uncertain. The ends were cut back, 6 bases at V and 3 bases at J, with 8 bases in the middle. The CDR3 contains 12 residues. Germline V gives CDR1 WNHNN, CDR2 SYGVQD (reference sequence). Written as DNA, the CDR3 is TGCGCCAGCAGATTCGTAGACACTGAAGCTTTCTTT. Protein sequence: CASRFVDTEAFF.

The chain carries TRBV5-6 and TRBJ2-3; TRBD2 aligns across 9 bases. The CDR3 spans 16 residues. The V gene end was trimmed by 2 bases and the J gene end by 3 bases; junction bases not matched to a gene: 7. Germline lookup yields CDR1 SGHDT and CDR2 YYEEEE. CDR3 DNA: TGTGCCAGCAGCTTCGGCGGAAGCGGGAGGACAGATACGCAGTATTTT. Translating gives CASSFGGSGRTDTQYF.

The gene calls are TRBV6-1 and TRBJ1-5; possibly TRBD1 for D (6 bases). This CDR3 spans 16 amino acids. Trimming cost V 2 bases and J 2 bases, with 13 bases left between them. Germline V gene sequence: CDR1 MNHNS, CDR2 SASEGT. CDR3 in DNA: TGTGCCAGCAGTGAACAACAGGGCAGCGGCAATCAGCCCCAGCATTTT. Protein product: CASSEQQGSGNQPQHF.

The chain uses TRBV13 and TRBJ2-7; D unclear. Trimming removed 5 bases from V and 2 bases from J, with 7 bases in between. CDR1 and CDR2 from the germline V gene are PRHDT and FYEKMQ (reference sequence). The CDR3 runs to 12 residues. The DNA of the CDR3 is TGTGCCAGCAGCCAGGCGGCCTACGAGCAGTACTTC. The encoded protein is CASSQAAYEQYF.